The rows below give T cell receptor beta chains drawn from one sample of a study of cytomegalovirus exposure and HLA in healthy donors. The assay was immunoSEQ multiplex PCR, and TCRdb's table has in-frame clones only and misses some. The sample lists about 180,000 clones; roughly 84% were seen once. Sequencing was performed on PBMCs. The receptor set was obtained from a boy between 2 and 10 years old in good health and CMV-seronegative. Both conserved end residues are part of each CDR3. Fields, in order: D gene, V gene, J gene, clone size, CDR3 protein, CDR3 DNA. D genes are given only for firm matches. The size entry is marked missing in some rows and otherwise reads once, few, many or a size class.

D gene: NA; V gene: TRBV18; J gene: TRBJ1-1; clone size: NA; CDR3 protein: CASSPGAEVDTEAFF; CDR3 DNA: TGTGCCAGCTCACCAGGAGCGGAGGTGGACACTGAAGCTTTCTTT
D gene: TRBD2; V gene: TRBV7-9; J gene: TRBJ2-7; clone size: NA; CDR3 protein: CASSPGGGGEQYF; CDR3 DNA: TGTGCCAGCAGCCCCGGGGGGGGCGGGGAGCAGTACTTC
D gene: TRBD1; V gene: TRBV4-2; J gene: TRBJ2-5; clone size: NA; CDR3 protein: CASSQGALDRVRKTQYF; CDR3 DNA: TGTGCCAGCAGCCAAGGGGCCCTGGACAGGGTACGGAAGACCCAGTACTTC
D gene: NA; V gene: TRBV27; J gene: TRBJ2-1; clone size: NA; CDR3 protein: CASSLVGAGHSNEQFF; CDR3 DNA: TGTGCCAGCAGTTTAGTCGGCGCAGGGCACTCCAATGAGCAGTTCTTC
D gene: NA; V gene: TRBV7-9; J gene: TRBJ2-7; clone size: NA; CDR3 protein: CASSLGARGSYEQYF; CDR3 DNA: TGTGCCAGCAGCTTAGGAGCCAGGGGTTCCTACGAGCAGTACTTC
D gene: NA; V gene: TRBV13; J gene: TRBJ1-2; clone size: NA; CDR3 protein: CASSLGLRQGGYGYTF; CDR3 DNA: TGTGCCAGCAGCTTAGGCCTGAGGCAGGGAGGCTATGGCTACACCTTC
D gene: NA; V gene: TRBV19; J gene: TRBJ2-5; clone size: NA; CDR3 protein: CASSMKGSETQYF; CDR3 DNA: TGTGCCAGTAGTATGAAAGGGAGCGAGACCCAGTACTTC
D gene: NA; V gene: TRBV4-2; J gene: TRBJ1-2; clone size: NA; CDR3 protein: CASSQEVRATNYGYTF; CDR3 DNA: TGTGCCAGCAGCCAAGAGGTCAGGGCGACGAACTATGGCTACACCTTC
D gene: TRBD2; V gene: TRBV6-1; J gene: TRBJ2-7; clone size: NA; CDR3 protein: CASSELIAGFYEQYF; CDR3 DNA: TGTGCCAGCAGTGAACTGATAGCGGGTTTCTACGAGCAGTACTTC
D gene: TRBD2; V gene: TRBV6-1; J gene: TRBJ2-7; clone size: NA; CDR3 protein: CASSEVLLAGDSYEQYF; CDR3 DNA: TGTGCCAGCAGTGAAGTTTTACTAGCGGGGGATTCCTACGAGCAGTACTTC
D gene: TRBD1; V gene: TRBV5-1; J gene: TRBJ1-1; clone size: NA; CDR3 protein: CASSLRQGAGTEAFF; CDR3 DNA: TGCGCCAGCAGTCTTCGACAGGGGGCAGGCACTGAAGCTTTCTTT
D gene: TRBD2; V gene: TRBV6-1; J gene: TRBJ2-2; clone size: NA; CDR3 protein: CASTSLAEYTGELFF; CDR3 DNA: TGTGCCAGCACTTCACTAGCGGAGTACACCGGGGAGCTGTTTTTT
D gene: TRBD1; V gene: TRBV11-2; J gene: TRBJ2-5; clone size: NA; CDR3 protein: CASSLVAGQDLTQYF; CDR3 DNA: TGTGCCAGCAGCTTAGTCGCCGGACAGGACTTGACCCAGTACTTC
D gene: NA; V gene: TRBV25-1; J gene: TRBJ1-1; clone size: few; CDR3 protein: CASSEIGGVNTEAFF; CDR3 DNA: TGTGCCAGCAGTGAAATCGGGGGGGTCAACACTGAAGCTTTCTTT
D gene: TRBD2; V gene: TRBV7-6; J gene: TRBJ2-1; clone size: once; CDR3 protein: CASSSLGTINEQFF; CDR3 DNA: TGTGCCAGCAGCTCTCTAGGGACTATCAATGAGCAGTTCTTC
D gene: TRBD2; V gene: TRBV11-2; J gene: TRBJ2-5; clone size: NA; CDR3 protein: CASSLFAGGETQYF; CDR3 DNA: TGTGCCAGCAGCTTGTTCGCGGGAGGAGAGACCCAGTACTTC
D gene: TRBD1; V gene: TRBV19; J gene: TRBJ1-1; clone size: once; CDR3 protein: CASSIGTGGTEAFF; CDR3 DNA: TGTGCCAGTAGTATCGGGACAGGGGGCACTGAAGCTTTCTTT
D gene: TRBD2; V gene: TRBV7-9; J gene: TRBJ2-1; clone size: once; CDR3 protein: CASSLGGTRVPGNEQFF; CDR3 DNA: TGTGCCAGCAGCTTGGGGGGGACTCGTGTCCCGGGCAATGAGCAGTTCTTC
D gene: NA; V gene: TRBV7-9; J gene: TRBJ1-1; clone size: NA; CDR3 protein: CASSFELSWTENTEAFF; CDR3 DNA: TGTGCCAGCAGCTTTGAATTGTCTTGGACAGAGAACACTGAAGCTTTCTTT
D gene: TRBD1; V gene: TRBV11-2; J gene: TRBJ2-7; clone size: NA; CDR3 protein: CASSLNAGGVEQYF; CDR3 DNA: TGTGCCAGCAGCTTGAACGCAGGGGGAGTTGAGCAGTACTTC
D gene: TRBD1; V gene: TRBV2; J gene: TRBJ1-4; clone size: NA; CDR3 protein: CASSDIGAGGEKLFF; CDR3 DNA: TGTGCCAGCAGTGACATTGGGGCAGGGGGTGAAAAACTGTTTTTT
D gene: TRBD2; V gene: TRBV4-2; J gene: TRBJ2-2; clone size: NA; CDR3 protein: CASSHWQGLDRTGELFF; CDR3 DNA: TGTGCCAGCAGCCATTGGCAGGGACTAGATAGGACCGGGGAGCTGTTTTTT
D gene: TRBD1; V gene: TRBV5-1; J gene: TRBJ1-1; clone size: NA; CDR3 protein: CASSFRTGGTEAFF; CDR3 DNA: TGCGCCAGCAGCTTCAGGACAGGGGGCACTGAAGCTTTCTTT
D gene: NA; V gene: TRBV5-6; J gene: TRBJ1-1; clone size: NA; CDR3 protein: CASSLGVMNTEAFF; CDR3 DNA: TGTGCCAGCAGCTTAGGGGTAATGAACACTGAAGCTTTCTTT
D gene: TRBD1; V gene: TRBV9; J gene: TRBJ1-2; clone size: NA; CDR3 protein: CASSHTGGVDYGYTF; CDR3 DNA: TGTGCCAGCAGCCATACAGGGGGAGTTGACTATGGCTACACCTTC
D gene: TRBD1; V gene: TRBV7-8; J gene: TRBJ1-4; clone size: few; CDR3 protein: CASSLGDRDLEKLFF; CDR3 DNA: TGTGCCAGCAGCTTAGGTGACAGGGACCTTGAGAAACTGTTTTTT
D gene: TRBD2; V gene: TRBV4-1; J gene: TRBJ2-5; clone size: NA; CDR3 protein: CASSAGLAGVGRETQYF; CDR3 DNA: TGCGCCAGCAGCGCCGGACTAGCGGGAGTAGGGAGAGAGACCCAGTACTTC
D gene: NA; V gene: TRBV25-1; J gene: TRBJ2-7; clone size: NA; CDR3 protein: CASSEPGLYEQYF; CDR3 DNA: TGTGCCAGCAGTGAACCTGGGCTCTACGAGCAGTACTTC
D gene: NA; V gene: TRBV19; J gene: TRBJ1-1; clone size: NA; CDR3 protein: CASSIPGGRATEAFF; CDR3 DNA: TGTGCCAGTAGTATACCCGGGGGTCGGGCCACTGAAGCTTTCTTT
D gene: NA; V gene: TRBV6-1; J gene: TRBJ2-5; clone size: once; CDR3 protein: CASSENSGTQETQYF; CDR3 DNA: TGTGCCAGCAGTGAAAATTCCGGGACACAAGAGACCCAGTACTTC
D gene: TRBD2; V gene: TRBV27; J gene: TRBJ2-1; clone size: NA; CDR3 protein: CASSILLAGGPNEQFF; CDR3 DNA: TGTGCCAGCAGTATCCTGCTAGCGGGAGGGCCCAATGAGCAGTTCTTC